The rows below give T cell receptor beta chains drawn from one sample of a study of technical replicates of blood from several donors. Measured with immunoSEQ multiplex PCR; TCRdb has only the in-frame clones, and not every one. The sample shows approximately 94,000 clones, 96% of them seen only once. Source material: T cells isolated from PBMCs. The receptor set was obtained from a human donor in good health. Each CDR3 is given with its conserved first and last residue. The D gene is left open where the match is weak. The size field is filled for only some rows; it gives once, few, many or a size class.

D gene,V gene,clone size,J gene,CDR3 protein,CDR3 DNA
NA,TRBV29-1,NA,TRBJ2-2,CSVGIGWRANTGELFF,TGCAGCGTTGGTATAGGATGGAGAGCGAACACCGGGGAGCTGTTTTTT
NA,TRBV4-3,NA,TRBJ2-4,CASSPKAGEAKNIQYF,TGCGCCAGCAGCCCAAAAGCAGGGGAAGCCAAAAACATTCAGTACTTC
TRBD1,TRBV7-9,once,TRBJ1-3,CASSFDRGRDTIYF,TGTGCCAGCAGCTTTGACAGGGGTCGTGACACCATATATTTT
NA,TRBV18,NA,TRBJ2-3,CASSPSRTFTDTQYF,TGTGCCAGCTCCCCCTCTCGGACTTTCACAGATACGCAGTATTTT
TRBD1,TRBV10-3,once,TRBJ2-4,CAIRDREIGRPYF,TGTGCCATCCGGGACAGGGAAATCGGTCGCCCGTACTTC
NA,TRBV25-1,NA,TRBJ1-4,CASTPWGDEKLFF,TGTGCCAGCACCCCCTGGGGAGATGAAAAACTGTTTTTT
TRBD2,TRBV7-9,once,TRBJ2-2,CASSLDSGSGTGELFF,TGTGCCAGCAGCTTAGATAGCGGGAGCGGCACCGGGGAGCTGTTTTTT
NA,TRBV28,NA,TRBJ2-1,CASSISEYNEQFF,TGTGCCAGCAGTATTTCGGAGTACAATGAGCAGTTCTTC
TRBD2,TRBV19,NA,TRBJ2-1,CASTSGSTYEQFF,TGTGCCAGTACTAGCGGGAGTACGTATGAGCAGTTCTTC
TRBD2,TRBV30,NA,TRBJ2-7,CAWGSGRAYEQYF,TGTGCCTGGGGGAGCGGGAGGGCCTACGAGCAGTACTTC
TRBD1,TRBV28,NA,TRBJ2-7,CASSLPIMQGAYEQYF,TGTGCCAGCAGTTTACCGATAATGCAGGGGGCCTACGAGCAGTACTTC
TRBD2,TRBV5-1,NA,TRBJ2-1,CASSLVLAGGHEQFF,TGCGCCAGCAGCTTGGTACTAGCGGGAGGGCATGAGCAGTTCTTC
TRBD1,TRBV4-2,NA,TRBJ1-2,CASSPDRGGYGYTF,TGTGCCAGCAGCCCGGACAGGGGAGGGTATGGCTACACCTTC
NA,TRBV13,NA,TRBJ2-3,CASSLSLGGDTQYF,TGTGCCAGCAGCTTAAGTTTAGGGGGAGATACGCAGTATTTT
TRBD1,TRBV28,NA,TRBJ1-1,CASSLQGYTEAFF,TGTGCCAGCAGTCTACAGGGGTACACTGAAGCTTTCTTT
NA,TRBV13,NA,TRBJ1-2,CASSLWGADGYTF,TGTGCCAGCAGCTTATGGGGAGCTGATGGCTACACCTTC
TRBD2,TRBV5-6,NA,TRBJ2-6,CASSWTSGRPLSGANVLTF,TGTGCCAGCAGCTGGACTAGCGGGAGACCTCTCTCTGGGGCCAACGTCCTGACTTTC
TRBD2,TRBV11-2,NA,TRBJ2-7,CASSWSSGTSPYEQYF,TGTGCCAGCAGCTGGTCCTCCGGGACTAGCCCGTACGAGCAGTACTTC
NA,TRBV7-2,NA,TRBJ2-2,CASAERRTGELFF,TGTGCCAGCGCCGAACGGAGGACCGGGGAGCTGTTTTTT
NA,TRBV6-1,NA,TRBJ2-1,CASSEVLTTEQFF,TGTGCCAGCAGTGAAGTACTAACAACTGAGCAGTTCTTC
TRBD1,TRBV6-1,NA,TRBJ1-5,CASSQGQISNQPQHF,TGTGCCAGCAGCCAGGGACAGATTAGCAATCAGCCCCAGCATTTT
NA,TRBV7-9,NA,TRBJ2-2,CASSLQGHGELFF,TGTGCCAGCAGCCTACAGGGACACGGGGAGCTGTTTTTT
NA,TRBV6-5,once,TRBJ2-1,CASRDSLNEQFF,TGTGCCAGCCGGGACTCCCTTAATGAGCAGTTCTTC
TRBD2,TRBV18,once,TRBJ2-7,CASSPGGTTTSSEQYF,TGTGCCAGCTCACCCGGAGGGACTACCACTAGTAGTGAGCAGTACTTC
TRBD1,TRBV7-9,NA,TRBJ1-4,CASSQGDVATNEKLFF,TGTGCCAGCAGCCAGGGGGACGTTGCAACTAATGAAAAACTGTTTTTT
NA,TRBV6-1,NA,TRBJ1-5,CASSEPGLVQPQHF,TGTGCCAGCAGTGAACCAGGGCTTGTGCAGCCCCAGCATTTT
NA,TRBV9,NA,TRBJ2-7,CASSVDLNEQYF,TGTGCCAGCAGCGTAGACTTGAACGAGCAGTACTTC
NA,TRBV10-3,NA,TRBJ2-5,CAIAPNPGSQETQYF,TGTGCCATCGCCCCTAATCCGGGATCCCAAGAGACCCAGTACTTC
NA,TRBV11-1,NA,TRBJ1-2,CASSLNGQNYGYTF,TGTGCCAGCAGCTTAAATGGACAGAACTATGGCTACACCTTC
TRBD2,TRBV9,NA,TRBJ2-1,CASSGTSATEQFF,TGTGCCAGCAGCGGGACTAGCGCCACTGAGCAGTTCTTC
NA,TRBV9,NA,TRBJ2-1,CASSARDSFVGNEQFF,TGTGCCAGCAGCGCTCGGGACTCCTTTGTTGGCAATGAGCAGTTCTTC
TRBD2,TRBV2,once,TRBJ2-1,CASRGLADNEQFF,TGTGCCAGCAGGGGACTAGCGGACAATGAGCAGTTCTTC
TRBD1,TRBV30,NA,TRBJ1-1,CAWGGSGGGISYGEAFF,TGTGCCTGGGGGGGCTCAGGGGGCGGGATAAGCTACGGTGAAGCTTTCTTT
TRBD2,TRBV19,NA,TRBJ2-1,CASSIGVAGLYNEQFF,TGTGCCAGTAGTATAGGGGTAGCGGGACTATACAATGAGCAGTTCTTC
NA,TRBV2,NA,TRBJ1-1,CASSQTRQLLNTEAFF,TGTGCCAGCAGTCAGACTCGACAGCTACTGAACACTGAAGCTTTCTTT
NA,TRBV4-1,NA,TRBJ2-3,CASSQAHGGTDTQYF,TGCGCCAGCAGCCAAGCCCACGGGGGCACAGATACGCAGTATTTT
TRBD1,TRBV19,NA,TRBJ2-7,CATSPGTGKYEQYF,TGTGCCACTTCTCCCGGGACAGGGAAGTACGAGCAGTACTTC
NA,TRBV6-1,NA,TRBJ1-5,CASGSGNQPQHF,TGTGCCAGCGGGAGCGGTAATCAGCCCCAGCATTTT
TRBD2,TRBV19,NA,TRBJ2-5,CASSRVTSGSQTQYF,TGTGCCAGTAGTAGGGTGACTAGCGGGAGCCAGACCCAGTACTTC
NA,TRBV7-2,NA,TRBJ2-5,CASSSPREAETQYF,TGTGCCAGCAGCTCACCCAGGGAAGCAGAGACCCAGTACTTC
TRBD1,TRBV7-9,NA,TRBJ2-3,CASSPSSTGETQYF,TGTGCCAGCAGCCCGTCCTCTACAGGGGAAACGCAGTATTTT
NA,TRBV19,NA,TRBJ2-1,CASKRDNEQFF,TGTGCCAGTAAGCGGGACAATGAGCAGTTCTTC
NA,TRBV9,NA,TRBJ2-2,CASEREYGELFF,TGTGCCAGCGAACGGGAATACGGGGAGCTGTTTTTT
TRBD1,TRBV27,NA,TRBJ1-1,CASSLRTGKEAFF,TGTGCCAGCAGTTTAAGGACAGGTAAGGAAGCTTTCTTT
NA,TRBV10-3,NA,TRBJ2-3,CAISGGSTDTQYF,TGTGCCATCAGTGGAGGGAGCACAGATACGCAGTATTTT
NA,TRBV9,NA,TRBJ1-2,CASSVANSGYGYTF,TGTGCCAGCAGCGTAGCGAACAGTGGGTATGGCTACACCTTC
NA,TRBV21-1,NA,TRBJ2-7,CASSNQGDRVNEQYF,TGTGCCAGCAGCAACCAGGGGGACAGGGTGAATGAGCAGTACTTC
NA,TRBV14,NA,TRBJ1-1,CASSQNLGALYTEAFF,TGTGCCAGCAGCCAGAACTTGGGGGCGCTTTATACTGAAGCTTTCTTT
NA,TRBV7-3,NA,TRBJ1-5,CASSPGTPSNQPQHF,TGTGCCAGCAGCCCCGGGACACCTAGCAATCAGCCCCAGCATTTT
NA,TRBV4-1,NA,TRBJ2-3,CASSQEEQGIPDTQYF,TGCGCCAGCAGCCAAGAAGAACAGGGCATTCCAGATACGCAGTATTTT
NA,TRBV5-1,NA,TRBJ2-7,CASSLGAYEQYF,TGCGCCAGCAGCTTGGGCGCCTACGAGCAGTACTTC